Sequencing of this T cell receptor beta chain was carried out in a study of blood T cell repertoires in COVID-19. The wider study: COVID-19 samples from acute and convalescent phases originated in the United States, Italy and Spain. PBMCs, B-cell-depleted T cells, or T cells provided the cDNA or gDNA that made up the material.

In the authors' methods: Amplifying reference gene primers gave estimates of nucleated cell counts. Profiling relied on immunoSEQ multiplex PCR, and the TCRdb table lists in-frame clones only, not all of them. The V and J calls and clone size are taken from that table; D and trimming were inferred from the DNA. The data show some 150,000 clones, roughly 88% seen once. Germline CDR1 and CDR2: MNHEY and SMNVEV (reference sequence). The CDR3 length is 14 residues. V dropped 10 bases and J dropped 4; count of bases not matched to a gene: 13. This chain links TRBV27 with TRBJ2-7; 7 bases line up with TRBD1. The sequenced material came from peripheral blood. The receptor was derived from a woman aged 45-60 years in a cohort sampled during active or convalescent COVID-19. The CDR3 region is CATSLRQGRYEQYF. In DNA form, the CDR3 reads TGTGCCACCTCACTCCGACAGGGACGGTACGAGCAGTACTTC.